Each of the 22 T cell receptor beta chains below was sequenced from the same sample in a study of identical twins (dated by TCRdb to about 2016). Receptor libraries were prepared by 5' RACE. TCRdb names Illumina HiSeq 2000 as the instrument used. TCRdb reprocessing: public reads trimmed at Q25 with fastp, clones called with MiXCR, in-frame beta chains kept. A single entry per CDR3 protein holds the most common genes and DNA from its merged rows. Counted in this sample were about 450,000 distinct CDR3 sequences; 18% of them appeared once. In total, the top ten clones hold approximately 12% of the sample. The sequenced material came from naive T cells sorted from blood. Per the publication, the cell subset or site label means: cells isolated with a human naive T-cell isolation kit. Source of these receptors: a man between 45 and 60 years old in good health.

The table lists this clonotype with many counts. V is TRBV7-2 and J is TRBJ1-2; 9 nucleotides match TRBD1. The CDR3 runs to 14 residues. Looked up from germline, CDR1 is SGHTA and CDR2 is FQGNSA. V was pared by 4 bases and J by 2 bases, with 2 bases of the junction left unmatched. The DNA for the CDR3 is TGTGCCAGCAGCTGGGACAGGGCAAACTATGGCTACACCTTC. It is translated as CASSWDRANYGYTF.

The sample holds many counts of this clonotype. This chain uses TRBV6-1 with TRBJ2-5, with TRBD1 matching 8 bases. The V segment lost 6 bases and the J segment 0 bases; nucleotides outside the gene matches: 12. CDR3 size: 17 residues. Germline-derived CDR1 and CDR2 are MNHNS and SASEGT. CDR3 in DNA: TGTGCCAGCAGCCAAACCTGGACAGGGAGCTACCAAGAGACCCAGTACTTC. The encoded protein is CASSQTWTGSYQETQYF.

The chain's CDR3 is CASSQAYEWSGRNTGELFF. CDR3 DNA sequence: TGTGCCAGCAGCCAAGCCTACGAGTGGAGCGGGAGAAACACCGGGGAGCTGTTTTTT. This rearrangement joins TRBV4-2 to TRBJ2-2, with TRBD2 matching 8 bases. The V segment lost 1 base and the J segment 2 bases; nucleotides outside the gene matches: 12. This CDR3 comprises 19 residues. Germline CDR1 reads LGHNA; CDR2 reads YNFKEQ.

This clonotype was counted a few times. The genes are TRBV29-1 and TRBJ1-2; 8 nucleotides line up with TRBD1. With V trimmed by 4 bases and J by 0 bases, 10 bases remained unmatched. This CDR3 spans 16 amino acids. The germline CDR1 and CDR2 sequences are SQVTM and ANQGSEA. This chain's CDR3 is CSVAQGASKSNYGYTF. The CDR3 DNA is TGCAGCGTTGCCCAGGGGGCAAGTAAGTCTAACTATGGCTACACCTTC.

This chain connects TRBV20-1 to TRBJ1-4; 7 bases are shared with TRBD1. Looked up from germline, CDR1 is DFQATT and CDR2 is SNEGSKA (reference sequence). Losses at the gene ends were 6 bases for V and 3 bases for J; bases not matched to a gene: 4. This CDR3 comprises 13 residues. CDR3 sequence (DNA): TGCAGTGCCAAACAGGGGCCTAATGAAAAACTGTTTTTT. Residues: CSAKQGPNEKLFF.

This clonotype was recorded once. The rearrangement joins TRBV5-6 to TRBJ2-3, with TRBD2 matching over 12 bases. The germline V gene has CDR1 SGHDT and CDR2 YYEEEE. The CDR3 sequence is 16 residues long. Trimming took 5 bases from V and 2 from J; bases not matched to a gene: 6. The CDR3 DNA follows: TGTGCCAGCAGACGGACTAGCGGGGACAACACAGATACGCAGTATTTT. Its translation: CASRRTSGDNTDTQYF.

This clonotype was seen repeatedly, ten times or more. The J gene is TRBJ2-1, the V gene TRBV20-1, with D possibly matching TRBD2 (6 bases). Trimming removed 6 bases from V and 10 bases from J, with 19 bases in between. The germline CDR1 and CDR2 sequences are DFQATT and SNEGSKA (reference sequence). The CDR3 has 13 amino acids. DNA of the CDR3: TGCAGTGCCAGGCGGACTAACGAAGGGGAGCAGTTCTTC. Translated: CSARRTNEGEQFF.

The chain joins TRBV11-2 to TRBJ2-3; TRBD2 aligns across 7 bases. V was clipped by 6 bases and J by 3 bases; unmatched bases: 15. CDR3 length: 17 residues. Germline V CDR1 and CDR2: SGHAT, FQNNGV. The CDR3 is CASSIQGTGGVTDTQYF. In DNA, the CDR3 is TGTGCCAGCAGTATACAAGGCACGGGAGGCGTAACAGATACGCAGTATTTT.

The rearrangement links TRBV14 to TRBJ2-1; TRBD2 matches at 7 bases. The CDR3 covers 17 residues. Germline V gives CDR1 SGHDN, CDR2 FVKESK. After removal of 4 bases from V and 8 bases from J, the junction contained 17 bases not matched to a gene. The CDR3 region has the DNA TGTGCCAGCAGCCCCTACACGGCCCGGGTGGGGAGGGATGAGCAGTTCTTC. This codes for CASSPYTARVGRDEQFF.

The sample holds many counts of this clonotype. The rearrangement joins TRBV2 to TRBJ2-7; 9 bases are shared with TRBD2. Germline loops: CDR1 SNHLY, CDR2 FYNNEI. This CDR3 has 14 amino acids. V gave up 6 bases and J gave up 2 bases; unmatched junction bases: 5. The CDR3 region is CASRSGGGAYEQYF. As DNA, the CDR3 is TGTGCCAGCAGGTCTGGCGGGGGGGCCTACGAGCAGTACTTC.

In its sample, this clonotype was seen many times. V and J are TRBV7-6 and TRBJ2-3; 10 bases are a match to TRBD2. Germline CDR1 and CDR2: SGHVS and FNYEAQ. Trimming took 5 bases from V and 0 from J; bases not matched to a gene: 8. The CDR3 spans 17 residues. The CDR3 is CASSPAGSGRSTDTQYF. DNA for the CDR3: TGTGCCAGCAGCCCGGCGGGTAGCGGGAGGAGCACAGATACGCAGTATTTT.

This clonotype was detected once. CDR3 DNA sequence: TGTGCCAGCAGCTTAGATGCAGAGCCGAACACCGGGGAGCTGTTTTTT. Translating gives CASSLDAEPNTGELFF. V is TRBV7-6 and J is TRBJ2-2; no definite D call. Germline loops: CDR1 SGHVS, CDR2 FNYEAQ. The V and J ends lost 1 base and 0 bases respectively, with 9 bases between them. The CDR3 consists of 16 residues. The full variable domain, its missing parts supplied by reference TRBV7-6 and TRBJ2-2, is GAGVSQSPRYKVTKRGQDVALRCDPISGHVSLYWYRQALGQGPEFLTYFNYEAQQDKSGLPNDRFSAERPEGSISTLTIQRTEQRDSAMYRCASSLDAEPNTGELFFGEGSRLTVL.

At least ten counts were recorded for this clonotype. The gene calls are TRBV7-9 and TRBJ1-3, with no clear D. The germline CDR1 and CDR2 sequences are SEHNR and FQNEAQ (reference sequence). This CDR3 has 15 residues. V lost 5 bases, J lost 0 bases, and 11 bases lay in between. The CDR3 spells CASSIDLTSGNTIYF. The CDR3 bases are TGTGCCAGCAGCATCGACCTGACCTCTGGAAACACCATATATTTT. The full variable domain, its missing parts supplied by reference TRBV7-9 and TRBJ1-3, is DTGVSQNPRHKITKRGQNVTFRCDPISEHNRLYWYRQTLGQGPEFLTYFQNEAQLEKSRLLSDRFSAERPKGSFSTLEIQRTEQGDSAMYLCASSIDLTSGNTIYFGEGSWLTVV.

The table lists this clonotype with a few counts. The chain couples TRBV6-1 to TRBJ2-2, with 9 bases lining up with TRBD1. From germline, CDR1 is MNHNS and CDR2 SASEGT. The CDR3 is made up of 15 amino acids. Germline trimming cut 7 bases from V and 6 bases from J; bases unmatched to any gene: 9. This CDR3 reads CASIDRDRAAGELFF. CDR3 coding DNA: TGTGCCAGCATTGACCGGGACAGGGCCGCCGGGGAGCTGTTTTTT.

The V gene is TRBV6-2 or TRBV6-3, the J gene TRBJ2-7; 15 bases are a match to TRBD2. The length of the CDR3 is 16 residues. Germline assignment: CDR1 MNHEY and CDR2 SVGEGT. J was trimmed by 5 bases and V by 2 bases; bases with no gene match: 4. CDR3 loop: CASSYPGLAGGDEQYF. The CDR3 bases are TGTGCCAGCAGTTACCCCGGACTAGCGGGAGGGGACGAGCAGTACTTC.

The chain links TRBV7-2 to TRBJ2-7, with 9 bases identical to TRBD2. The CDR3 is 15 residues long. With V trimmed by 2 bases and J by 6 bases, 8 bases remained unmatched. From germline, CDR1 is SGHTA and CDR2 FQGNSA. The CDR3 sequence is CASSLISGRAFEQYF. CDR3 bases: TGTGCCAGCAGCTTAATTAGCGGGAGAGCTTTCGAGCAGTACTTC.

This chain uses TRBV10-3 with TRBJ2-7; TRBD2 is a possible D gene (6 bases). The V gene's germline CDR1 is ENHRY and CDR2 SYGVKD. There are 15 residues in the CDR3. V dropped 3 bases and J dropped 1 base, with 13 bases sitting between them. The CDR3 bases are TGTGCCATCAGTGAAGTAAGTGGGAGGTCCTACGAGCAGTACTTC. This gives the protein CAISEVSGRSYEQYF.

This rearrangement joins TRBV30 to TRBJ2-7; D may match TRBD1 or TRBD2 (5 bases each). Trimming took 0 bases from V and 5 from J, leaving 14 bases between them. The CDR3 loop spans 14 amino acids. Germline lookup yields CDR1 GTSNPN and CDR2 SVGIG (reference sequence). The DNA for the CDR3 is TGTGCCTGGAGTGTGGGGACCCAAAACAACGAGCAGTACTTC. The encoded protein is CAWSVGTQNNEQYF.

The gene calls are TRBV30 and TRBJ1-1; 8 nucleotides match TRBD1. CDR3 length: 11 residues. The V gene's germline CDR1 is GTSNPN and CDR2 SVGIG (reference sequence). After removal of 5 bases from V and 8 bases from J, the junction contained 4 bases not matched to a gene. As DNA, the CDR3 is TGTGCCTGGGGTGGGACAGGCGAAGCTTTCTTT. Translating gives CAWGGTGEAFF.

The rearrangement uses TRBV6-5 and TRBJ2-1; D unresolved. Trimming stripped 0 bases from V and 3 bases from J, with 6 bases between. From germline, CDR1 is MNHEY and CDR2 SVGAGI. The CDR3 contains 14 residues. The CDR3 coding sequence is TGTGCCAGCAGTTACTCGGCCAGCTACAATGAGCAGTTCTTC. Translating it yields CASSYSASYNEQFF.

The chain employs TRBV7-9 and TRBJ1-1; D perhaps matches TRBD1 (6 bases). Trimming took off 0 bases at V and 4 bases at J, with 9 bases between the two ends. The CDR3 spans 14 residues. Per the germline V gene, CDR1 is SEHNR and CDR2 is FQNEAQ (reference sequence). CDR3 residues: CASSLAGAGTEAFF. CDR3 sequence (DNA): TGTGCCAGCAGCTTAGCGGGGGCGGGCACTGAAGCTTTCTTT.

The chain combines TRBV10-1 with TRBJ1-5, with D possibly TRBD1 on 6 matching bases. The germline V gene encodes CDR1 WNHNN and CDR2 SYGVQD (reference sequence). The V end lost 9 bases, the J end lost 16 bases, and 13 bases lay between the germline ends. The CDR3 loop spans 9 amino acids. CDR3 sequence: CARTGKEHF. The DNA of the CDR3 is TGCGCCAGGACAGGAAAAGAACATTTT.